This TCR beta chain is drawn from a study of T cells in Graves' hyperthyroidism and ophthalmopathy (dated by TCRdb to 2018 to 2020). With regard to the full study: Peripheral blood was collected at initial diagnosis, before any treatment. After sampling, hyperthyroidism patients received methimazole starting at 30 mg daily, and ophthalmopathy patients received high-dose intravenous methylprednisolone. In addition, the study compared T-cell repertoires in thyroid tissue and in blood from a handful of Graves' hyperthyroidism patients. TCR V-J signatures able to tell the groups apart were searched for in a discovery cohort of more than 90 patients, of whom fewer than 45 had Graves' ophthalmopathy and around 56 had stable Graves' hyperthyroidism. The 75 to 100 discovery patients were randomly divided into training and test sets at a 7:3 ratio. An independent validation cohort of under 20 hyperthyroidism patients and about 16 patients who later progressed to ophthalmopathy tested prospective prediction of ophthalmopathy. According to the paper, TCR Vbeta CDR3 sequencing was carried out on some 130 peripheral blood samples, which came from around 43 ophthalmopathy, under 85 hyperthyroidism and roughly 17 progressor patients. Study-wide conclusions, independent of this receptor: Most expanded thyroid clonotypes (frequency above 0.001) were also detected in blood, suggesting blood repertoires may reflect thyroid immune responses. A model built on a 13 V-J signature distinguished ophthalmopathy from stable hyperthyroidism, reaching over 85% sensitivity and around 81% specificity in cross-validation and 80%/75% in testing. Sample size was not statistically predetermined, and blinding of investigators to group allocation was not performed. In validation, the model predicted progression to ophthalmopathy a median of roughly 6.2 months before onset, with about 64% sensitivity and 72.22% specificity.

In the case of this clonotype: What antigen it recognizes has not been identified. Base qualities are missing; no much larger clone stands one base away.

The TCR beta CDR3 regions were amplified from RNA transcripts. For the first round of RT-PCR on the TCR CDR3, the HTBI primer set was used together with the Qiagen OneStep RT-PCR kit. The libraries were constructed in a second round of multiplex PCR and then size-selected and purified. Sequencing of the libraries was done on an Illumina HiSeq2000 using paired-end 100 bp reads. The authors' analysis ran thus. Raw data were processed with SOAPnuke, discarding reads with adapters, uncalled bases, mean Phred below 15, or no exact constant-primer or identifier match. High-quality paired reads were merged with COPE v1.2.5, and unique nucleotide sequences were defined as clonotypes. MiTCR v1.1 was used to align clonotypes to the IMGT TRBV, TRBD and TRBJ reference segments. Only V-J combinations with frequency above 0.0001, covering 99% to 99.2% of repertoires, were analysed. A TCS score was defined as the ratio between F50 (clonal expansion) and ExV (chaos), using BLOSUM62-based TCRdist between CDR3 peptides within each V-J. Welch's t-statistics and random forest reduced roughly 540 V-J features to 13, which were used in a naive Bayes classifier (R e1071). TCRdb handled the public reads itself, with Q25 trimming in fastp and clone calling in MiXCR, and kept productive beta chains. Entries that share a CDR3 protein sequence are merged under the most common genes and DNA. The V and J calls reflect TCRdb's pipeline rather than the authors' work. The sample has more than 500,000 distinct CDR3 sequences on record, about 16% of them singletons. Around 32% of the sample lies in the top ten.

Sequences SGHAT (CDR1) and FQNNGV (CDR2) are obtained from the germline V gene. Trimming removed 0 bases from V and 1 base from J, leaving 10 bases between the germline ends. The CDR3, cysteine through phenylalanine, is 16 amino acids long. CDR3 DNA is the only sequence kept; it has 48 bases, read in frame from the first base. Moderately to severely active disease, a Clinical Activity Score of at least 3, a NOSPECS grade of at least 4, and a duration under 3 months were present in ophthalmopathy patients. Any patient with an uncontrolled infection, another autoimmune disease, pregnancy or lactation was excluded. Diagnoses were based on clinical symptoms, serum thyroxine and TRAb, thyroid ultrasound and orbital computed tomography. PBMCs were separated from 8 to 10 ml of fresh peripheral blood using Ficoll-Paque density gradient centrifugation. Total RNA was extracted with Trizol reagent, and quality was checked on an Agilent 2100 Bioanalyzer.

Sequencing was performed on blood. The sequence is built from TRBV11-2 and TRBJ2-1, with TRBD1 tentatively as D gene (6 bases match). The sequence was collected from a woman aged 30 to 39 with Graves' ophthalmopathy. This receptor carries the CDR3 CASSLDEGESYNEQFF. DNA sequence: TGTGCCAGCAGCTTAGATGAGGGGGAGTCCTACAATGAGCAGTTCTTC.